The clone carrying this T cell receptor (beta chain) was picked up many times. Its antigen is currently unknown. Trimming removed 4 bases from V and 6 bases from J, with 15 bases in between. Germline CDR1 SGHVS, CDR2 FQNEAQ. The CDR3 is 14 amino acids. Authors of the study amplified TCR beta CDR3 regions from RNA transcripts. The primer set for the first-round RT-PCR of the TCR CDR3 was HTBI. TCRdb re-called the multiplex PCR reads with MiXCR, one entry per CDR3 protein. The data show almost 600,000 distinct CDR3 sequences, roughly 46% seen once. The source of the sample is a study of T cells in Graves' hyperthyroidism and ophthalmopathy. Findings and caveats of the study: The blood repertoire included most of the expanded thyroid clonotypes above 0.001.

Lactation, pregnancy, other autoimmune disease or uncontrolled infection excluded patients. The source material was peripheral blood or thyroid tissue (not recorded which). The V call is TRBV7-8, the J call TRBJ1-1; maybe TRBD1 (6 bases). This clonotype was obtained from a woman younger than 30 with Graves' hyperthyroidism. This CDR3 is CASSYHGGSPEAFF. CDR3 sequence (DNA): TGTGCCAGCAGCTACCACGGGGGCTCTCCTGAAGCTTTCTTT.